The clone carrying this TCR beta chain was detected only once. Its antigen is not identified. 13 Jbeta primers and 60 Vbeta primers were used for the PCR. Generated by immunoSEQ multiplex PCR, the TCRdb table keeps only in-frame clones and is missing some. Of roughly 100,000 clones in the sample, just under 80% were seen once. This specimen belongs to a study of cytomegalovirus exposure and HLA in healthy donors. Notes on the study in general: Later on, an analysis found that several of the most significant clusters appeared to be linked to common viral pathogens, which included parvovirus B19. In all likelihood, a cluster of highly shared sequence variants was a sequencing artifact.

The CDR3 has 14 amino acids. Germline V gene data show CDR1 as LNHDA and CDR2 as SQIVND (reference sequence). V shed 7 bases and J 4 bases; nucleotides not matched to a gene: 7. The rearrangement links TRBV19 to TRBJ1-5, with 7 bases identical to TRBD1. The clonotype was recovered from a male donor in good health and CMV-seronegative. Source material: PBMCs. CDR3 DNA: TGTGCCAGTAAGGTGGGCAGGGGGAATCAGCCCCAGCATTTT. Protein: CASKVGRGNQPQHF.